This T cell receptor beta chain was retrieved from a study of T cell repertoires in cytomegalovirus infection. Overall study: Through public TCR beta signatures, both CMV infection and matching HLA type were indicated. Study findings and constraints: Cumulated frequencies of public TCR beta families served to identify carriers of CMV plus the relevant HLA. Clonotypes of TCR beta that were HLA-C-restricted and CMV-specific dominated the ex vivo response.

TCRdb itself ran the reads through MiXCR, one entry per CDR3 protein. This sample has approximately 260,000 distinct CDR3 sequences; 15% to 20% occur once, and the top ten carry roughly 45%. As to this clonotype: Its antigen is still unknown.

The CDR3 is 16 residues long. The V gene end was trimmed by 1 base and the J gene end by 2 bases; junction bases not matched to a gene: 7. Germline V gene lookup returns CDR1 SQVTM and CDR2 ANQGSEA. The TCR sequence derives from a human donor in good health (CMV status not recorded). Some clones in this sample may be carry-over from other donors' samples. This chain links TRBV29-1 with TRBJ2-3; 9 nucleotides line up with TRBD1. The sequenced material came from CD8+ T cells from PBMCs. Here the CDR3 reads CSVEAWTGVDTDTQYF. The CDR3 bases are TGCAGCGTTGAAGCATGGACAGGGGTCGACACAGATACGCAGTATTTT.